This record covers a single T cell receptor beta chain. The record originates from a study of blood T cell repertoires in COVID-19. Background on the study: From the United States, Italy and Spain came samples of acute and convalescent COVID-19.

Individuals aged roughly 18 to 95 years were recruited from fewer than 30 US areas. Participant-given clinical history determined each cohort assignment. Produced via immunoSEQ multiplex PCR; TCRdb's table is partial and in-frame only. The sample carries 300,000 to 350,000 clones, 87% recorded once. The V and J ends lost 5 bases and 3 bases respectively, with 13 bases between them. Germline V gene lookup returns CDR1 LNHDA and CDR2 SQIVND (reference sequence). This CDR3 contains 14 residues. The V and J genes are TRBV19 and TRBJ1-1, with D unresolved. The specimen was PBMCs or T cells enriched from blood (not recorded which). This TCR derives from a young woman who had recovered from COVID-19. The CDR3 loop is CASSLRSGYTEAFF. Here the CDR3 DNA reads TGTGCCAGTAGTTTGAGGAGTGGATACACTGAAGCTTTCTTT.